The 8 T cell receptor beta chains below all came from one sample that was sequenced in a study of cytomegalovirus exposure and HLA in healthy donors. PCR involved 60 Vbeta and 13 Jbeta primers. Assay: immunoSEQ multiplex PCR; the TCRdb copy retains only in-frame clones and omits some. The repertoire has 100,000 to 150,000 clones, approximately 74% of them found once; the top ten carry 3% to 5%. Sequences were obtained from PBMCs. Receptors originate from a man aged 40-55 years in good health and CMV-seropositive.

This clone came up a few times. The sample has other DNA sequences that encode this CDR3 too. The V call is TRBV6-1, the J call TRBJ2-5; 12 bases agree with TRBD2. This CDR3 has 15 amino acids. Germline CDR1 is MNHNS and CDR2 is SASEGT. Trimming removed 2 bases from V and 4 bases from J; junction bases left unmatched: 2. The CDR3 loop reads CASSELAGGPETQYF. The CDR3 DNA sequence: TGTGCCAGCAGTGAACTAGCGGGGGGGCCAGAGACCCAGTACTTC.

The chain carries TRBV4-1 and TRBJ2-2; TRBD1 agrees at 7 bases. This CDR3 has 14 amino acids. The J segment lost 6 bases and the V segment lost 4 bases, leaving 5 bases of the junction unmatched. Germline lookup yields CDR1 MGHRA and CDR2 YSYEKL. In DNA, the CDR3 is TGCGCCAGCAGCCTCCCTCAGGGGGCCGGGGAGCTGTTTTTT. This sequence encodes CASSLPQGAGELFF.

This clone was seen a handful of times. V usage is TRBV6-6 and J usage is TRBJ2-1; 10 bases line up with TRBD2. The V gene end was trimmed by 8 bases and the J gene end by 9 bases; junction bases not matched to a gene: 13. The length of the CDR3 is 15 residues. Germline values: CDR1 MNHNY, CDR2 SVGAGI (reference sequence). CDR3 region: CASLYPSGREGEQFF. The CDR3 nucleotides read TGTGCCAGCCTGTACCCTAGCGGGAGAGAAGGTGAGCAGTTCTTC.

On this clone itself: Sequence at one end of the junction differs from germline and may be a read error. V is TRBV6-5 and J is TRBJ1-4; 7 nucleotides align to TRBD1. Germline CDR1 reads MNHEY; CDR2 reads SVGAGI. The CDR3 is made up of 15 amino acids. CDR3 loop: CASRYSGTVNEKLFF. CDR3 bases: TGTGCCAGCAGGTACTCCGGGACAGTCAATGAAAAACTGTTTTTT.

The chain has TRBV15 and TRBJ2-3; the match to TRBD1 covers 8 bases. This CDR3 is 16 amino acids long. V was pared by 5 bases and J by 2 bases, with 9 bases of the junction left unmatched. Germline CDR1 and CDR2: LNHNV and YYDKDF (reference sequence). CDR3 loop: CATSGWVRGLTDTQYF. The CDR3 DNA is TGTGCCACCAGCGGGTGGGTCAGGGGGCTCACAGATACGCAGTATTTT. Drawing the rest from reference TRBV15 and TRBJ2-3, the complete variable domain is DAMVIQNPRYQVTQFGKPVTLSCSQTLNHNVMYWYQQKSSQAPKLLFHYYDKDFNNEADTPDNFQSRRPNTSFCFLDIRSPGLGDTAMYLCATSGWVRGLTDTQYFGPGTRLTVL.

In this sample, this clone turned up once. This sequence joins TRBV6-4 and TRBJ2-3, with 7 bases identical to TRBD2. Germline V lookup: CDR1 MRHNA, CDR2 SNTAGT. This CDR3 region has 16 residues. The trim removed 6 bases at V and 1 base at J, leaving 10 bases unmatched. CDR3 nucleotide sequence: TGTGCCAGCAGCCCTTCCCCCAGCGGGGGCACAGATACGCAGTATTTT. This encodes CASSPSPSGGTDTQYF.

J is TRBJ2-3 and V is TRBV6-5; D is perhaps TRBD1 (5 bases). Germline V gene lookup returns CDR1 MNHEY and CDR2 SVGAGI. The V end was cut by 5 bases, the J end by 3 bases, with 15 bases between. This CDR3 has 15 amino acids. The CDR3 nucleotides are TGTGCCAGCAGTACACCCGGTGGGGCGACAGATACGCAGTATTTT. Translating gives CASSTPGGATDTQYF.

This chain uses TRBV19 with TRBJ2-7; TRBD1 matches at 8 bases. The CDR3 has 14 amino acids. V shed 5 bases, J shed 2 bases, and the junction held 5 bases outside the gene matches. Germline assignment: CDR1 LNHDA and CDR2 SQIVND (reference sequence). CDR3 protein: CASSPGTGTYEQYF. The CDR3 DNA reads TGTGCCAGTAGTCCCGGGACAGGTACCTACGAGCAGTACTTC.